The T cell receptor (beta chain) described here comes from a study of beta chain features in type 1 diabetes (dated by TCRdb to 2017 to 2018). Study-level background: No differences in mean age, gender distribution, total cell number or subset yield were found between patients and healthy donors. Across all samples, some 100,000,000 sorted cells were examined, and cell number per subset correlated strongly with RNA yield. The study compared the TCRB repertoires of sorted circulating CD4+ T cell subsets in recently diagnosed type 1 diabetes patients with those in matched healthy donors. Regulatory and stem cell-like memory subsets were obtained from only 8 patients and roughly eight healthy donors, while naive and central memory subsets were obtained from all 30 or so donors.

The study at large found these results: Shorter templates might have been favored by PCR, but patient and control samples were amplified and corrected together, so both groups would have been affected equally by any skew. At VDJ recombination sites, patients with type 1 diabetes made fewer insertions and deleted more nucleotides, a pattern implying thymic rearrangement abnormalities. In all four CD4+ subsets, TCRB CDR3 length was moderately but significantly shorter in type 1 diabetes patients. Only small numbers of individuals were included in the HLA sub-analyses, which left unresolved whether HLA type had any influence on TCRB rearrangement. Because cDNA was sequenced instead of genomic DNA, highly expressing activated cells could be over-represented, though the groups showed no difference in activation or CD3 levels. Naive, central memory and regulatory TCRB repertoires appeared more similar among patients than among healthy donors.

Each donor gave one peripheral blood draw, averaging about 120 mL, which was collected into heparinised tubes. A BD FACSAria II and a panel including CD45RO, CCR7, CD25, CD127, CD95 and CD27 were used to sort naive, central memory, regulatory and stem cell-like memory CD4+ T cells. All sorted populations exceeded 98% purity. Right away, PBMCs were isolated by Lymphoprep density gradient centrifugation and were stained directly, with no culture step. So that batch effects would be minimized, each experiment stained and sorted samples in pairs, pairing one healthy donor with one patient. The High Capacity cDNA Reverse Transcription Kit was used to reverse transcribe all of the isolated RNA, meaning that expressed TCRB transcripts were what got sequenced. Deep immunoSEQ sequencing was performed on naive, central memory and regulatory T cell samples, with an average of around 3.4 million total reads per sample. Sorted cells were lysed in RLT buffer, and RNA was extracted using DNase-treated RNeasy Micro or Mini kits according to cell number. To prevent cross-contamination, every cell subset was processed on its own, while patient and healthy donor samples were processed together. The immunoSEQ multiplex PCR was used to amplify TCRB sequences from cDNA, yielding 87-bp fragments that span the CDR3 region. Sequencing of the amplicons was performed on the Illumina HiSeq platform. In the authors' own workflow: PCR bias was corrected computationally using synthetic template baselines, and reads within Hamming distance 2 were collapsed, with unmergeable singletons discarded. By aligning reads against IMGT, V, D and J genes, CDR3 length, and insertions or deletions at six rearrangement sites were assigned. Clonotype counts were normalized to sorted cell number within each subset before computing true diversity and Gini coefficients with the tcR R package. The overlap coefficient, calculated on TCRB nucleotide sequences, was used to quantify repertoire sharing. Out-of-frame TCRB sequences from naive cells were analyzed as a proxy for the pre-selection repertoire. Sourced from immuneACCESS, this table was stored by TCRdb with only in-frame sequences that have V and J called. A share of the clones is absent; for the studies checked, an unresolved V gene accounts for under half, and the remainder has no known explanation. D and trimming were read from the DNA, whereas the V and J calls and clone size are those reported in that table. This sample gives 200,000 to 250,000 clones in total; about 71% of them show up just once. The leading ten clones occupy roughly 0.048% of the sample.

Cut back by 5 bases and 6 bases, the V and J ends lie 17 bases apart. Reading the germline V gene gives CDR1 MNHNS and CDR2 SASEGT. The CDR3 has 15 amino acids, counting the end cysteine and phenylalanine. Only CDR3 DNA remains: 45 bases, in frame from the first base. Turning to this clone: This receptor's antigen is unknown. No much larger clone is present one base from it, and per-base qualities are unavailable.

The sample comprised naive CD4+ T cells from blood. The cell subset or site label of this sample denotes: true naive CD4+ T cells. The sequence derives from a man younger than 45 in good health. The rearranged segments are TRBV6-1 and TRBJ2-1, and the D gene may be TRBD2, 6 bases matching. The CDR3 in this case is CASSRAGTSFNEQFF. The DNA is TGTGCCAGCAGTAGAGCCGGGACTTCTTTCAATGAGCAGTTCTTC.